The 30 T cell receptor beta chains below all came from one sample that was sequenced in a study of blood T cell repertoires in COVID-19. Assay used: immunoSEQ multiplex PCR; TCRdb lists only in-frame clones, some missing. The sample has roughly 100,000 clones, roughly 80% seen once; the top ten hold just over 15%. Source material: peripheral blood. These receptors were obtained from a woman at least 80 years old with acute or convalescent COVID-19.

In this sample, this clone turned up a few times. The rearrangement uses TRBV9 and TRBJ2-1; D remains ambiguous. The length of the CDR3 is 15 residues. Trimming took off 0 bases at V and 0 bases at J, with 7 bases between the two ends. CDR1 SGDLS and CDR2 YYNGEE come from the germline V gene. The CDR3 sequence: CASSVGASSYNEQFF. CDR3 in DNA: TGTGCCAGCAGCGTAGGCGCGAGCTCCTACAATGAGCAGTTCTTC.

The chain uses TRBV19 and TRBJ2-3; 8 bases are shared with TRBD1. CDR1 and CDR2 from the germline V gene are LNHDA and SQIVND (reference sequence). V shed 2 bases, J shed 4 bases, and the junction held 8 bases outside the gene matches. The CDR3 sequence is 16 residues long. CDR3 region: CASSIKGQGRSDTQYF. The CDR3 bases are TGTGCCAGTAGTATAAAAGGACAGGGTCGGTCAGATACGCAGTATTTT.

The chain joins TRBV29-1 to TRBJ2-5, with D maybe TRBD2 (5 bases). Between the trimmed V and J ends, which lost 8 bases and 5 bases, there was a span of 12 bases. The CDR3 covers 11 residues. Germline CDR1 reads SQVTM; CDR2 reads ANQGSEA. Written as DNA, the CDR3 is TGCAGCTCCGCGGGTTCCGAGACCCAGTACTTC. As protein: CSSAGSETQYF.

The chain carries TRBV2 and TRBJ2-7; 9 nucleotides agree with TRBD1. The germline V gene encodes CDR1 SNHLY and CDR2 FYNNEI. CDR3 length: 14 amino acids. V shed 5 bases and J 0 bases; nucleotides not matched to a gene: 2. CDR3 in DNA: TGTGCCAGCAGTTCGGGACAGGGCTCCTACGAGCAGTACTTC. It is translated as CASSSGQGSYEQYF. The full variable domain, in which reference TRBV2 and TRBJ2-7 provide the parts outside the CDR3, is EPEVTQTPSHQVTQMGQEVILRCVPISNHLYFYWYRQILGQKVEFLVSFYNNEISEKSEIFDDQFSVERPDGSNFTLKIRSTKLEDSAMYFCASSSGQGSYEQYFGPGTRLTVT.

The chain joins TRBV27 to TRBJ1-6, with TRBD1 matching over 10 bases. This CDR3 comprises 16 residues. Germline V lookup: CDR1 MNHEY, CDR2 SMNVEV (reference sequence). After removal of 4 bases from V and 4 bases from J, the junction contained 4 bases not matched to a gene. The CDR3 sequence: CASSSWDRGYNSPLHF. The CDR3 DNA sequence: TGTGCCAGCAGTTCGTGGGACAGGGGTTATAATTCACCCCTCCACTTT.

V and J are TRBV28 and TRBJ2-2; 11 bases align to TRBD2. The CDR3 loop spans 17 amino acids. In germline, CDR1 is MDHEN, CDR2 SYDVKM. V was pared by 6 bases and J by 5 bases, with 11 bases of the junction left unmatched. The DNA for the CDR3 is TGTGCCAGCAGGGGGACTAGCGGCTCTAGAGAAACCGGGGAGCTGTTTTTT. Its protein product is CASRGTSGSRETGELFF.

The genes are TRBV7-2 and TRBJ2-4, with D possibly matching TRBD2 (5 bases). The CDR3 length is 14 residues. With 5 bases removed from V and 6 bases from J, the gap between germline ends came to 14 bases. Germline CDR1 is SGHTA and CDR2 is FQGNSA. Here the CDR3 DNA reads TGTGCCAGCAGCCCTCCATCCCGGGGAAACATTCAGTACTTC. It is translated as CASSPPSRGNIQYF.

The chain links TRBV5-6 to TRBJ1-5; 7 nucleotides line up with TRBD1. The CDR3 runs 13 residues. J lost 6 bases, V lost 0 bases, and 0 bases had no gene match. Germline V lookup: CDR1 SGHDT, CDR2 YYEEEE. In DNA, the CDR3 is TGTGCCAGCAGCTTGGCAGGGGGTCAGCCCCAGCATTTT. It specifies CASSLAGGQPQHF.

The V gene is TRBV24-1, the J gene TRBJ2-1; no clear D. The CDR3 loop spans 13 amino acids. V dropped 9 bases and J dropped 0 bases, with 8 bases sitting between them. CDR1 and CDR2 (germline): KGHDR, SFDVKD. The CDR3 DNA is TGTGCCACCCAGGCCAGCTCCTACAATGAGCAGTTCTTC. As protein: CATQASSYNEQFF.

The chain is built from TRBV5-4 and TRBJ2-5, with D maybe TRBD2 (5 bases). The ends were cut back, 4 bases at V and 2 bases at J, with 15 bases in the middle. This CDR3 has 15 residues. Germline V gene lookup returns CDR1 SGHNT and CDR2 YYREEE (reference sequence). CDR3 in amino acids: CASSASMQQQETQYF. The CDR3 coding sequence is TGTGCCAGCAGCGCTAGCATGCAGCAGCAAGAGACCCAGTACTTC. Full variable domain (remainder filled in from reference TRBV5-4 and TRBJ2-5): ETGVTQSPTHLIKTRGQQVTLRCSSQSGHNTVSWYQQALGQGPQFIFQYYREEENGRGNFPPRFSGLQFPNYSSELNVNALELDDSALYLCASSASMQQQETQYFGPGTRLLVL.

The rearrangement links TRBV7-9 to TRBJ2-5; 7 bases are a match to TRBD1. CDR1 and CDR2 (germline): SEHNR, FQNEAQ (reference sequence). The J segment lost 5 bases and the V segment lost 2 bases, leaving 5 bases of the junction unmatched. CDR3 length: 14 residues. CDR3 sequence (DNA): TGTGCCAGCAGCTTAAACAGGGGTCAGGAGACCCAGTACTTC. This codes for CASSLNRGQETQYF.

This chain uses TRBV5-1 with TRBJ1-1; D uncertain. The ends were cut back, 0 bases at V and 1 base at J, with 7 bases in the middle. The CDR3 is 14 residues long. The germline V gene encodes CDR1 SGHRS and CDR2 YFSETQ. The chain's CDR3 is CASSLDSPNTEAFF. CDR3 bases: TGCGCCAGCAGCTTGGACAGCCCGAACACTGAAGCTTTCTTT.

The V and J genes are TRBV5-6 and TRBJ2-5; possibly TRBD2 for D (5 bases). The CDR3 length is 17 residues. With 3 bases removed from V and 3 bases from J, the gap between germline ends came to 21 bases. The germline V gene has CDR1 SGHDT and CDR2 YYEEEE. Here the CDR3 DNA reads TGTGCCAGCAGCTCCCACGGCAGCGGAACTATGGAAGAGACCCAGTACTTC. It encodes CASSSHGSGTMEETQYF.

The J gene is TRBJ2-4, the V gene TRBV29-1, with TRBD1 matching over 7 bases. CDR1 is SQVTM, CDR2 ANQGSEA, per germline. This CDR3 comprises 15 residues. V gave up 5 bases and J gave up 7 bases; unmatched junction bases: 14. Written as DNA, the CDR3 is TGCAGCGTTTCCTACCTCGTCAGGGGGTATAACATTCAGTACTTC. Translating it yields CSVSYLVRGYNIQYF.

CDR3 nucleotide sequence: TGTGCCAGTAGTACTCCCGGGACTTCCTCCTACAATGAGCAGTTCTTC. Translation: CASSTPGTSSYNEQFF. The chain joins TRBV19 to TRBJ2-1, with D perhaps matching TRBD2 (6 bases). The CDR3 extends over 16 amino acids. The germline CDR1 and CDR2 sequences are LNHDA and SQIVND (reference sequence). V was shortened by 4 bases and J by 0 bases, with 13 bases between the two germline ends.

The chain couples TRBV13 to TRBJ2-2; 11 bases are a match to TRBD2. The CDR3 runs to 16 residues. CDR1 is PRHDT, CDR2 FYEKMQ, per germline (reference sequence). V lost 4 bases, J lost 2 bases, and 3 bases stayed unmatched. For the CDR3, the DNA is TGTGCCAGCAGCTCAGGACTAGCGGGTAACACCGGGGAGCTGTTTTTT. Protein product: CASSSGLAGNTGELFF. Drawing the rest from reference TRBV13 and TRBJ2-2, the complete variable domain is AAGVIQSPRHLIKEKRETATLKCYPIPRHDTVYWYQQGPGQDPQFLISFYEKMQSDKGSIPDRFSAQQFSDYHSELNMSSLELGDSALYFCASSSGLAGNTGELFFGEGSRLTVL.

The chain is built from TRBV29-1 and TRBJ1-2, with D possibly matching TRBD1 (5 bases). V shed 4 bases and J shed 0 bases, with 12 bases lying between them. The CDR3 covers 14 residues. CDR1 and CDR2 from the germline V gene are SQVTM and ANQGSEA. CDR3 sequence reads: CSVGRDRANYGYTF. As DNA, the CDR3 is TGCAGCGTTGGGAGGGACCGCGCTAACTATGGCTACACCTTC.

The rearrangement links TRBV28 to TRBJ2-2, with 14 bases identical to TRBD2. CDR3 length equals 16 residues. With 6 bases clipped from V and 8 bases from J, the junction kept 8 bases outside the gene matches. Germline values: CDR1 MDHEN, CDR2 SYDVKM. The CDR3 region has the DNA TGTGCCAGCAGACCGACTAGCGGGAGGGTCAGGGGGGAGCTGTTTTTT. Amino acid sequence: CASRPTSGRVRGELFF.

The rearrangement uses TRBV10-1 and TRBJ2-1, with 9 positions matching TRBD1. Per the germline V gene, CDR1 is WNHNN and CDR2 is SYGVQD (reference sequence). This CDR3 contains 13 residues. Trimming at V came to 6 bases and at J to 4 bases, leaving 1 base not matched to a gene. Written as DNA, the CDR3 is TGCGCCAGCAGCGGACAGGGGTACAATGAGCAGTTCTTC. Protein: CASSGQGYNEQFF.

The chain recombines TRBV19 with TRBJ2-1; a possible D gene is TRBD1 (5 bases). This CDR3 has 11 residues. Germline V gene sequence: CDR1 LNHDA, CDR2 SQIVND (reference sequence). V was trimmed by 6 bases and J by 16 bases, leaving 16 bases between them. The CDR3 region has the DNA TGTGCCAGTAGCTGGGGCCCTTCACCTTTCTTC. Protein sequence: CASSWGPSPFF.

CDR3 sequence reads: CASSPGVRESSYNSPLHF. The CDR3 DNA reads TGTGCCAGCAGCCCCGGGGTGAGGGAGAGCTCCTATAATTCACCCCTCCACTTT. This chain connects TRBV7-8 to TRBJ1-6; D not resolved. CDR3 length: 18 residues. Germline-derived CDR1 and CDR2 are SGHVS and FQNEAQ. Trimming pared 5 bases from V and 0 bases from J, leaving 17 bases between.

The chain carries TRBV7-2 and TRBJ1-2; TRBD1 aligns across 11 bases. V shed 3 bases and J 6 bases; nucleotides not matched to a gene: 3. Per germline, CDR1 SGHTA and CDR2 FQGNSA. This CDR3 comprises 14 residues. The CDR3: CASSFRDRGNGYTF. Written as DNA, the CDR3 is TGTGCCAGCAGCTTCCGGGACAGGGGGAATGGCTACACCTTC.

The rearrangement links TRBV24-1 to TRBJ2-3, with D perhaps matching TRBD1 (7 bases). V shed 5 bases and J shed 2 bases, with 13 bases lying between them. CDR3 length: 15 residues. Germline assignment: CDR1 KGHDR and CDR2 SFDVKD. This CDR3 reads CATSGRGQHTDTQYF. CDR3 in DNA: TGTGCCACCAGTGGGAGGGGACAGCACACAGATACGCAGTATTTT.

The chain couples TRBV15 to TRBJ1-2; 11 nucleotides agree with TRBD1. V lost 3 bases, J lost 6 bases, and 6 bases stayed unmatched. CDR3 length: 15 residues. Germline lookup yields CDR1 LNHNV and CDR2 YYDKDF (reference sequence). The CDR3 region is CATSRLRTGGDGYTF. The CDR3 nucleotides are TGTGCCACCAGCAGGCTAAGGACAGGGGGCGATGGCTACACCTTC.

The CDR3 loop is CASSPGTGERGYTF. CDR3 in DNA: TGCGCCAGCAGCCCCGGGACAGGAGAAAGGGGCTACACCTTC. V and J are TRBV5-1 and TRBJ1-2, with TRBD1 identical over 8 bases. Germline CDR1 and CDR2: SGHRS and YFSETQ. CDR3 length: 14 amino acids. Germline trimming cut 4 bases from V and 8 bases from J; bases unmatched to any gene: 10.

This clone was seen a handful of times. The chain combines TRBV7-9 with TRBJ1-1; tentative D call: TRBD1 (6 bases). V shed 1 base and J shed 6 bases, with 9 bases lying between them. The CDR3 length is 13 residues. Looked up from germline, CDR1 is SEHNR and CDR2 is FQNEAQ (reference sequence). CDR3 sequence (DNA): TGTGCCAGCAGCTTAGAATCAGGGGCTGAAGCTTTCTTT. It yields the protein CASSLESGAEAFF.

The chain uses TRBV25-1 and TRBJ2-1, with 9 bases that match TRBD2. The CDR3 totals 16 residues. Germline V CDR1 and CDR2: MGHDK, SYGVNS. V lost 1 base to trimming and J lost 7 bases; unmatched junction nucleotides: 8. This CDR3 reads CASSEFGGRAKNEQFF. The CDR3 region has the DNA TGTGCCAGCAGTGAATTTGGCGGGAGGGCTAAGAATGAGCAGTTCTTC.

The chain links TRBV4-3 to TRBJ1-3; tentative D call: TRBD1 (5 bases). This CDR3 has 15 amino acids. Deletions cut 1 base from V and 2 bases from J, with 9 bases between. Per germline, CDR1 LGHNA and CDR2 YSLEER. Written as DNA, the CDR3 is TGCGCCAGCAGCCAAGTGAAGGGGCCTGGAAACACCATATATTTT. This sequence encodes CASSQVKGPGNTIYF.

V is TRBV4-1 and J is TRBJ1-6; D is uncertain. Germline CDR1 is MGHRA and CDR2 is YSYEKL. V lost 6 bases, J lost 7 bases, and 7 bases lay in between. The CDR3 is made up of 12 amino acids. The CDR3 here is CASSTINSPLHF. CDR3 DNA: TGCGCCAGCAGTACAATCAATTCACCCCTCCACTTT.

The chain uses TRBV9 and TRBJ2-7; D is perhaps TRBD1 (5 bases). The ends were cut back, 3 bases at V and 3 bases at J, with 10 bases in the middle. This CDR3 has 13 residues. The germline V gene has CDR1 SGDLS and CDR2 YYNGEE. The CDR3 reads CASSGTSFYEQYF. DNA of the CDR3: TGTGCCAGCAGCGGGACATCATTCTACGAGCAGTACTTC.